This T cell receptor (beta chain) is from a study of blood T cell repertoires in COVID-19. Authors' analysis steps: Amplification of reference gene primers provided the estimated nucleated cell counts. The table came from immunoSEQ multiplex PCR; TCRdb's copy has only in-frame clones and leaves some out. D and trimming come from the DNA, and the V and J calls and clone size come from that table. The sample has about 110,000 clones, 70% to 90% seen once. The CDR3 totals 14 residues. CDR1 is MNHEY, CDR2 SVGEGT, per germline. V lost 6 bases, J lost 6 bases, and 10 bases stayed unmatched. V and J are TRBV6-2 or TRBV6-3 and TRBJ1-1; 7 nucleotides line up with TRBD1. The material sequenced was peripheral blood. This sequence originates from a human donor in a cohort sampled during active COVID-19. DNA of the CDR3: TGTGCCAGCAGCAAACAGGGGTCTGGGGCTGAAGCTTTCTTT. Its protein product is CASSKQGSGAEAFF.